Each of the 20 T cell receptor beta chains below was sequenced from the same sample in a study of shared clonotypes between healthy human individuals. Produced via immunoSEQ multiplex PCR; TCRdb's table is partial and in-frame only. The sample yields 800,000 or so clones, 90% to 97% seen once. Naive CD8 isolation took CD45RO-negative cells positively selected for CCR7 and excluded terminally differentiated effector memory CD45RA+ cells. Material for sequencing was naive CD8+ T cells sorted from blood. These receptors all stem from a man younger than 45 in good health.

The gene calls are TRBV29-1 and TRBJ1-1, with D perhaps TRBD1 (5 bases). Deletions cut 6 bases from V and 4 bases from J, with 21 bases between. The V gene's germline CDR1 is SQVTM and CDR2 ANQGSEA. The CDR3 spans 15 residues. CDR3 sequence reads: CSVPPGQGGFTEAFF. In nucleotides, the CDR3 is TGCAGCGTCCCTCCCGGGCAGGGAGGGTTCACTGAAGCTTTCTTT.

The chain recombines TRBV9 with TRBJ2-1; the D gene is possibly TRBD2 (6 bases). The V end was cut by 0 bases, the J end by 4 bases, with 11 bases between. CDR1 is SGDLS and CDR2 is YYNGEE in the germline V gene. This CDR3 is built from 15 residues. Written as DNA, the CDR3 is TGTGCCAGCAGCGTAGGCCTAGCGTATTACAATGAGCAGTTCTTC. Translating gives CASSVGLAYYNEQFF.

The genes are TRBV27 and TRBJ1-5, with 9 bases fitting TRBD1. Trimming removed 6 bases from V and 7 bases from J; junction bases left unmatched: 10. The CDR3 is made up of 15 amino acids. Looked up from germline, CDR1 is MNHEY and CDR2 is SMNVEV (reference sequence). CDR3 amino acids: CASSTRTGVNQPQHF. Written as DNA, the CDR3 is TGTGCCAGCAGCACCCGGACAGGGGTTAACCAGCCCCAGCATTTT.

The gene calls are TRBV11-2 and TRBJ1-1; D call uncertain. V lost 5 bases and J lost 4, with 8 bases in between. Germline V gives CDR1 SGHAT, CDR2 FQNNGV. The CDR3 has 12 amino acids. The CDR3 loop reads CASSGLTTEAFF. CDR3 nucleotide sequence: TGTGCCAGCAGCGGGCTAACCACTGAAGCTTTCTTT.

This clone was detected once. J is TRBJ1-5 and V is TRBV27, with D hard to call. The CDR3 loop spans 13 amino acids. V lost 2 bases, J lost 15 bases, and 17 bases lay in between. The germline V gene has CDR1 MNHEY and CDR2 SMNVEV (reference sequence). CDR3 residues: CASSLIGQDRLHF. DNA for the CDR3: TGTGCCAGCAGTTTAATAGGGCAGGACCGTTTGCATTTT.

This clone appeared once. The chain has TRBV10-1 and TRBJ2-3; unclear D gene. V was shortened by 3 bases and J by 3 bases, with 16 bases between the two germline ends. CDR1 and CDR2 (germline): WNHNN, SYGVQD (reference sequence). This CDR3 is built from 16 residues. The CDR3 spells CASSDSVFGDTDTQYF. CDR3 DNA sequence: TGCGCCAGCAGTGATTCGGTCTTTGGGGATACAGATACGCAGTATTTT.

The rearrangement joins TRBV11-2 to TRBJ2-7; 9 bases fit TRBD1. Germline V CDR1 and CDR2: SGHAT, FQNNGV. The junction had 2 bases not matched to a gene; V was cut back by 0 bases and J by 2 bases. This CDR3 region has 15 residues. The chain's CDR3 is CASSLETGGTYEQYF. As DNA, the CDR3 is TGTGCCAGCAGCTTAGAGACAGGGGGAACCTACGAGCAGTACTTC.

Concerning this clone itself: Other nucleotide sequences in the sample specify the same CDR3. This sequence joins TRBV9 and TRBJ1-5; D is undetermined. The V end lost 3 bases, the J end lost 3 bases, and 7 bases lay between the germline ends. The CDR3 is 13 residues long. Germline V gene data show CDR1 as SGDLS and CDR2 as YYNGEE. CDR3 sequence reads: CASSAGFNQPQHF. DNA of the CDR3: TGTGCCAGCAGCGCCGGGTTCAATCAGCCCCAGCATTTT.

This chain connects TRBV11-2 to TRBJ2-1; TRBD2 agrees at 8 bases. This CDR3 contains 18 residues. The germline V gene has CDR1 SGHAT and CDR2 FQNNGV. The V gene end was trimmed by 6 bases and the J gene end by 0 bases; junction bases not matched to a gene: 13. CDR3 nucleotides: TGTGCCAGCAGATCGTCGGGAGCGGGAGAGCTCTCCTACAATGAGCAGTTCTTC. This encodes CASRSSGAGELSYNEQFF.

This chain connects TRBV28 to TRBJ1-2, with a possible D match to TRBD1 (5 bases). V was clipped by 6 bases and J by 5 bases, with 13 bases between them. Germline assignment: CDR1 MDHEN and CDR2 SYDVKM. The CDR3 sequence is 13 residues long. For the CDR3, the DNA is TGTGCCAGCAGCACATCCGGGGCGTATGGCTACACCTTC. It specifies CASSTSGAYGYTF.

Note on this clone: The sample contains more than one DNA sequence encoding this CDR3. The rearrangement joins TRBV2 to TRBJ1-1, with TRBD1 as a possible D gene (5 bases). The CDR3 consists of 10 residues. CDR1 and CDR2 from the germline V gene are SNHLY and FYNNEI. Trimming shortened V by 4 bases and J by 8 bases, and 5 bases separated the two germline ends. The CDR3 protein is CASSGTEAFF. CDR3 nucleotide sequence: TGTGCCAGCAGTGGGACAGAAGCTTTCTTT.

This clone was observed once. This sequence joins TRBV25-1 and TRBJ2-1; D not certain. Looked up from germline, CDR1 is MGHDK and CDR2 is SYGVNS. V gave up 4 bases and J gave up 5 bases, with 6 bases separating them. CDR3 size: 12 residues. CDR3 sequence reads: CASSASNNEQFF. CDR3 nucleotide sequence: TGTGCCAGCAGTGCCTCTAACAATGAGCAGTTCTTC.

The chain has TRBV29-1 and TRBJ1-5; a possible D gene is TRBD1 (6 bases). CDR3 length: 13 amino acids. Trimming pared 7 bases from V and 4 bases from J, leaving 14 bases between. Germline lookup yields CDR1 SQVTM and CDR2 ANQGSEA. The CDR3 protein is CSALGGGNQPQHF. In DNA, the CDR3 is TGCAGCGCCCTAGGAGGGGGGAATCAGCCCCAGCATTTT.

This clone showed up just a few times. The gene calls are TRBV7-9 and TRBJ1-4, with D perhaps matching TRBD1 (6 bases). Germline values: CDR1 SEHNR, CDR2 FQNEAQ (reference sequence). Trimming stripped 4 bases from V and 4 bases from J, with 7 bases between. The CDR3 length is 13 residues. CDR3 amino acids: CASSWTDNEKLFF. CDR3 in DNA: TGTGCCAGCAGCTGGACAGATAATGAAAAACTGTTTTTT. Combining the CDR3 with reference TRBV7-9 and TRBJ1-4 gives the whole variable domain DTGVSQNPRHKITKRGQNVTFRCDPISEHNRLYWYRQTLGQGPEFLTYFQNEAQLEKSRLLSDRFSAERPKGSFSTLEIQRTEQGDSAMYLCASSWTDNEKLFFGSGTQLSVL.

The genes are TRBV10-3 and TRBJ2-7; tentatively, D is TRBD1 (6 bases). CDR1 and CDR2 from the germline V gene are ENHRY and SYGVKD. V lost 7 bases to trimming and J lost 1 base, with 11 bases between them. The CDR3 extends over 13 amino acids. The CDR3 coding sequence is TGTGCCATCACCTCAGGGGAATCCTACGAGCAGTACTTC. It encodes CAITSGESYEQYF.

The J gene is TRBJ2-3, the V gene TRBV5-1; 7 nucleotides agree with TRBD2. The CDR3 contains 15 residues. Germline CDR1 and CDR2: SGHRS and YFSETQ. Unmatched junction bases numbered 5, after V lost 0 bases and J lost 4 bases. The CDR3 nucleotides read TGCGCCAGCAGCTTGGAGAGCGGGATCGCAGATACGCAGTATTTT. Translating it yields CASSLESGIADTQYF.

The chain combines TRBV6-1 with TRBJ2-7; D is perhaps TRBD1 (6 bases). With 5 bases removed from V and 5 bases from J, the gap between germline ends came to 19 bases. Per germline, CDR1 MNHNS and CDR2 SASEGT. The CDR3 has 15 residues. In DNA form, the CDR3 reads TGTGCCAGCAGTCAACCGGCCACAGGGTTACACGAGCAGTACTTC. It is translated as CASSQPATGLHEQYF.

The chain recombines TRBV5-6 with TRBJ2-1; TRBD2 might be the D (6 bases). The V gene's germline CDR1 is SGHDT and CDR2 YYEEEE. The CDR3 is 14 amino acids. Trimming took 4 bases from V and 6 from J, leaving 14 bases between them. CDR3 residues: CASSMRDDRNEQFF. CDR3 coding DNA: TGTGCCAGCAGCATGCGGGACGACCGCAATGAGCAGTTCTTC. The full variable domain, with the rest looked up from reference TRBV5-6 and TRBJ2-1, is DAGVTQSPTHLIKTRGQQVTLRCSPKSGHDTVSWYQQALGQGPQFIFQYYEEEERQRGNFPDRFSGHQFPNYSSELNVNALLLGDSALYLCASSMRDDRNEQFFGPGTRLTVL.

This chain uses TRBV7-9 with TRBJ1-2, with D possibly being TRBD1 (5 bases). Trimming shortened V by 8 bases and J by 8 bases, and 12 bases separated the two germline ends. This CDR3 is built from 11 residues. Germline lookup yields CDR1 SEHNR and CDR2 FQNEAQ (reference sequence). The CDR3 sequence is CASSGGAGYTF. The CDR3 region has the DNA TGTGCCAGCTCTGGAGGGGCGGGCTACACCTTC.

The rearrangement links TRBV27 to TRBJ2-7; 13 bases line up with TRBD2. Germline trimming cut 9 bases from V and 6 bases from J; bases unmatched to any gene: 5. Germline V lookup: CDR1 MNHEY, CDR2 SMNVEV (reference sequence). The CDR3 spans 13 residues. The CDR3, as DNA: TGTGCCAGTGGACTAGCGGGAGTATCCGAGCAGTACTTC. Amino acid sequence: CASGLAGVSEQYF.